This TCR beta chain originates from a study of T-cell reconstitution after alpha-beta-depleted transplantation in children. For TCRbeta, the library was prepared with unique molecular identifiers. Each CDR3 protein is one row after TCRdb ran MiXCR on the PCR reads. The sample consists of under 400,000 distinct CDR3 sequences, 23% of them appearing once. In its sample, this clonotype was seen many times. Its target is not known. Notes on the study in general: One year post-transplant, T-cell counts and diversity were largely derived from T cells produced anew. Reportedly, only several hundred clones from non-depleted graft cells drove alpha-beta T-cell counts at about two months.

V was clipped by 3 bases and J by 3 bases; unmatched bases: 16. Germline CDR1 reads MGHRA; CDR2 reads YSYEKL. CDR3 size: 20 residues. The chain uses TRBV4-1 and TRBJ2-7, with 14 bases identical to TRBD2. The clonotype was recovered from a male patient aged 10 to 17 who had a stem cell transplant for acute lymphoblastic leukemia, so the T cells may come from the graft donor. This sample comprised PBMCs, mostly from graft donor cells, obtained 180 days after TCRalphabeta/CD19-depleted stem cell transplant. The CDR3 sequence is CASSHPGLAGGPRLDYEQYF. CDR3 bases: TGCGCCAGCAGCCATCCCGGACTAGCGGGAGGCCCTCGCCTGGACTACGAGCAGTACTTC.